This T cell receptor beta chain was documented in a study of blood T cells in healthy people across ages. Study-level results: Per million T cells, TCR beta diversity dropped roughly linearly as age increased.

Primers used in a second PCR of roughly 6 to 11 cycles were a sample-barcoded 5' primer and a J-beta primer mix. MiXCR was run by TCRdb on the 5' RACE reads, yielding one entry per CDR3 protein. This repertoire shows around 940,000 distinct CDR3 sequences, 51% found once; its top ten account for roughly a fifth. As concerns this clonotype: Its antigen is undetermined.

J gave up 7 bases and V 4 bases, and 6 bases lay outside the gene matches. The CDR3 is 13 amino acids. Germline lookup yields CDR1 SNHLY and CDR2 FYNNEI. Peripheral blood from each donor was collected in a volume of approximately 10 milliliters. Isolation recovered at least 7 million PBMCs from every sample. The rearrangement uses TRBV2 and TRBJ2-7; 8 bases are a match to TRBD2. This TCR was sampled from a woman aged 55-69 years in good health. The sequenced sample was blood. The chain's CDR3 is CASSGLAIGEQYF. The DNA for the CDR3 is TGTGCCAGCAGTGGACTAGCGATTGGAGAGCAGTACTTC.